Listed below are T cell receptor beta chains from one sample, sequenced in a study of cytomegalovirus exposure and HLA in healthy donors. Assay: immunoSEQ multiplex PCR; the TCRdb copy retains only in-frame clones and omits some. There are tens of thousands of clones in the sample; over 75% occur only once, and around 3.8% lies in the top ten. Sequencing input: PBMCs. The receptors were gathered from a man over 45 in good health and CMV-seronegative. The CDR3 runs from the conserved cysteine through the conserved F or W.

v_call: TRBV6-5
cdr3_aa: CASSYQDRGAGELFF

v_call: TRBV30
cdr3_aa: CACAPGTSFNEQFF

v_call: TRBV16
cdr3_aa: CASSHPMRLAGYNEQFF

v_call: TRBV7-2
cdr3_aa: CASSLVGSIDEQYF

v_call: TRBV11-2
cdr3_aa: CASSPGDRGYSHEQYF

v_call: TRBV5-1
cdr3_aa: CASSLGHRGNTEAFF

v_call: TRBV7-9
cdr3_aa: CASSLIQGSEQYF

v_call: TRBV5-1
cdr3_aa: CASSPEASGRKETQYF

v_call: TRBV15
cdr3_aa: CATSSSPGLALVF

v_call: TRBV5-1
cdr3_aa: CASSGRDRGEQYF

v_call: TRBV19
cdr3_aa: CASSIQGSNEKLFF

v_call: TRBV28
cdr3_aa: CASSGGATAQETQYF

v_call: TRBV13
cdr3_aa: CASSFGGRADTEAFF

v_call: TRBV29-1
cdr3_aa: CSAQAGPPLGPDTQYF

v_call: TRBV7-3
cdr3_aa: CASSLIGEAGANVLTF

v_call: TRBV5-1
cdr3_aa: CASSLVTGRVNTEAFF

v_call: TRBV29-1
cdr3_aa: CSLGPGTESYEQYF

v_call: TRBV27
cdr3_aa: CASSLRGTGNTIYF

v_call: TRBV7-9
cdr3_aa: CASSSLQGSGVTDTQYF

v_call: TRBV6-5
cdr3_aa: CASSPSPFNYGYTF

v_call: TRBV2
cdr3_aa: CASSGGEAYGYTF

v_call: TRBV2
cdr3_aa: CASSEVRDRAEQFF

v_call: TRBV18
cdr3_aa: CASSQSPQGSTDTQYF

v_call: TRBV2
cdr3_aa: CASRSRGDEQYF

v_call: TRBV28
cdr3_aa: CASSSGTGDSQPQHF

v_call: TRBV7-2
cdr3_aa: CASSLGTGVYQPQHF

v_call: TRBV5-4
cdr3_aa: CASSQTSAQETQYF